A single sample gave rise to the 18 T cell receptor beta chains below, sequenced in a study of HIV-infected patients and healthy controls. About 500 ng RNA was reverse transcribed with alpha and beta constant-region primers. Separate chain-specific third strand synthesis with multiplexing indices produced the alpha and beta libraries. One entry per CDR3 protein results from TCRdb running MiXCR on the 5' RACE reads. Of around 6,600 distinct CDR3 sequences listed, 7.5% to 10% are singletons. Follow-up blood was drawn about 14 weeks, roughly three months, after antiretroviral therapy began. No cell fractionation was done, so the repertoire covers all unsorted peripheral blood T cells. This specimen was blood, taken during antiretroviral therapy. These receptors were collected from an adult with HIV infection.

Judged by abundance, this clonotype is medium-sized (0.01 to 0.1%). This chain joins TRBV4-1 and TRBJ2-1; no definite D call. The CDR3 has 15 residues. V was cut by 6 bases and J by 0 bases, with 12 bases left in between. The germline V gene encodes CDR1 MGHRA and CDR2 YSYEKL. The CDR3 DNA is TGCGCCAGCAGGCAGACCTTTAGCTCCTACAATGAGCAGTTCTTC. It yields the protein CASRQTFSSYNEQFF.

This clonotype has ten or more counts. The chain recombines TRBV20-1 with TRBJ2-3; D uncertain. The CDR3 contains 12 residues. The germline V gene has CDR1 DFQATT and CDR2 SNEGSKA (reference sequence). Trimming took 3 bases from V and 3 from J, leaving 7 bases between them. The CDR3 spells CSASTLTDTQYF. DNA of the CDR3: TGCAGTGCTAGCACCCTGACAGATACGCAGTATTTT.

By share, this clonotype ranks as medium-sized. This chain joins TRBV2 and TRBJ1-5, with TRBD1 as a possible D gene (5 bases). The germline CDR1 and CDR2 sequences are SNHLY and FYNNEI. This CDR3 region has 13 residues. The germline V and J ends were trimmed by 6 bases and 5 bases, with 11 bases remaining between them. CDR3 protein: CASSGDSDQPQHF. The DNA for the CDR3 is TGTGCCAGCAGCGGAGACAGCGATCAGCCCCAGCATTTT.

This clonotype counts as medium-sized. The CDR3 loop is CASSLDSEGPNEKLFF. DNA of the CDR3: TGTGCCAGCAGCTTAGATAGCGAAGGGCCAAACGAAAAACTGTTTTTT. V gene TRBV11-2 combines with J gene TRBJ1-4; the D is unclear. Per germline, CDR1 SGHAT and CDR2 FQNNGV. CDR3 length: 16 amino acids. Trimming pared 0 bases from V and 8 bases from J, leaving 16 bases between.

This clonotype is medium-sized within its sample. The chain is built from TRBV29-1 and TRBJ1-1; D is uncertain. V was shortened by 0 bases and J by 1 base, with 12 bases between the two germline ends. The germline CDR1 and CDR2 sequences are SQVTM and ANQGSEA. The length of the CDR3 is 15 residues. The CDR3 loop reads CSVEDFWQTNTEAFF. In DNA, the CDR3 is TGCAGCGTTGAAGATTTCTGGCAAACGAACACTGAAGCTTTCTTT. The whole variable domain, filled in from reference TRBV29-1 and TRBJ1-1, reads SAVISQKPSRDICQRGTSLTIQCQVDSQVTMMFWYRQQPGQSLTLIATANQGSEATYESGFVIDKFPISRPNLTFSTLTVSNMSPEDSSIYLCSVEDFWQTNTEAFFGQGTRLTVV.

By sample share, this clonotype is medium-sized. The CDR3 DNA follows: TGTGCCAGCTCACCCCCTAGCGGGTTTACAGATACGCAGTATTTT. Encoded protein: CASSPPSGFTDTQYF. This chain uses TRBV18 with TRBJ2-3; TRBD2 matches 8 bases. Germline V gene sequence: CDR1 KGHSH, CDR2 LQKENI. Unmatched junction bases numbered 5, after V lost 3 bases and J lost 3 bases. CDR3 length equals 15 residues.

This clonotype was observed a few times. The rearrangement links TRBV2 to TRBJ1-1; D possibly corresponds to TRBD1 (6 bases). The CDR3 totals 14 residues. CDR1 is SNHLY and CDR2 is FYNNEI in the germline V gene. V was pared by 3 bases and J by 4 bases, with 12 bases between. The DNA for the CDR3 is TGTGCCAGCAGTGACAGGGGAGTGGGCACTGAAGCTTTCTTT. It translates to CASSDRGVGTEAFF.

This clonotype ranks as medium-sized. This chain connects TRBV9 to TRBJ1-1; D unresolved. V was clipped by 3 bases and J by 1 base, with 4 bases between them. There are 12 residues in the CDR3. Germline values: CDR1 SGDLS, CDR2 YYNGEE. CDR3 loop: CASSAWNTEAFF. CDR3 DNA: TGTGCCAGCAGCGCTTGGAACACTGAAGCTTTCTTT.

CDR3 DNA: TGCGCCAGCAGCTTCTCGGGACAGGGGAATCAGCCCCAGCATTTT. It codes for CASSFSGQGNQPQHF. The chain is built from TRBV5-1 and TRBJ1-5; 10 nucleotides agree with TRBD1. Per the germline V gene, CDR1 is SGHRS and CDR2 is YFSETQ. The length of the CDR3 is 15 residues. J gave up 4 bases and V 2 bases, and 3 bases lay outside the gene matches.

This clonotype was seen many times. This sequence joins TRBV9 and TRBJ1-3; the D gene is possibly TRBD1 (5 bases). Germline CDR1 is SGDLS and CDR2 is YYNGEE. This CDR3 has 19 amino acids. V was pared by 6 bases and J by 0 bases, with 25 bases between. The CDR3 DNA reads TGTGCCAGCAACTACAACGAGGGGTCGGATTCCAGCTCTGGAAACACCATATATTTT. As protein: CASNYNEGSDSSSGNTIYF.

This clonotype appeared many times. The V gene is TRBV12-3 or TRBV12-4, the J gene TRBJ1-5; D is perhaps TRBD1 (6 bases). The CDR3 has 15 amino acids. V lost 5 bases, J lost 2 bases, and 13 bases lay in between. In DNA, the CDR3 is TGTGCCAGCAGTCGGACAGACTCTGGCAATCAGCCCCAGCATTTT. Its protein product is CASSRTDSGNQPQHF.

This clonotype has a count of ten or more. V is TRBV12-3 or TRBV12-4 and J is TRBJ1-4; 8 bases map to TRBD1. The trim removed 4 bases at V and 8 bases at J, leaving 9 bases unmatched. The CDR3 is 15 residues long. CDR3 sequence (DNA): TGTGCCAGCAGTTCCCAGACAGGGGTGAACGAAAAACTGTTTTTT. Translated: CASSSQTGVNEKLFF.

In this sample, this clonotype turned up many times. V gene TRBV25-1 combines with J gene TRBJ2-1; D not certain. The V end was cut by 6 bases, the J end by 0 bases, with 9 bases between. In germline, CDR1 is MGHDK, CDR2 SYGVNS. CDR3 size: 14 residues. Here the CDR3 reads CASRAENSYNEQFF. Written as DNA, the CDR3 is TGTGCCAGCAGAGCCGAAAACTCCTACAATGAGCAGTTCTTC.

This clonotype is labeled as medium-sized. The chain combines TRBV28 with TRBJ1-2; tentatively, D is TRBD1 (6 bases). Germline values: CDR1 MDHEN, CDR2 SYDVKM. V was clipped by 4 bases and J by 3 bases, with 15 bases between them. The CDR3 is 15 amino acids. The CDR3: CASSSSRGPDYGYTF. In DNA, the CDR3 is TGTGCCAGCAGTTCATCTCGGGGGCCTGACTATGGCTACACCTTC.

The rearrangement links TRBV7-9 to TRBJ2-5; maybe TRBD1 (6 bases). The V end was cut by 4 bases, the J end by 8 bases, with 17 bases between. The length of the CDR3 is 14 residues. CDR1 SEHNR and CDR2 FQNEAQ come from the germline V gene (reference sequence). The CDR3 DNA reads TGTGCCAGCAGCTCGAGCGGACAGTCTCTCACCCAGTACTTC. Amino acid sequence: CASSSSGQSLTQYF. The full variable domain, completed using reference TRBV7-9 and TRBJ2-5, is DTGVSQNPRHKITKRGQNVTFRCDPISEHNRLYWYRQTLGQGPEFLTYFQNEAQLEKSRLLSDRFSAERPKGSFSTLEIQRTEQGDSAMYLCASSSSGQSLTQYFGPGTRLLVL.

At least ten counts were recorded for this clonotype. The gene calls are TRBV4-2 and TRBJ2-3; the match to TRBD2 covers 9 bases. V was pared by 0 bases and J by 3 bases, with 10 bases of the junction left unmatched. The CDR3 spans 18 residues. Germline V gene lookup returns CDR1 LGHNA and CDR2 YNFKEQ. This CDR3 is CASSQDLKLLAGTDTQYF. The CDR3 region has the DNA TGTGCCAGCAGCCAAGATCTTAAGTTGCTAGCGGGGACAGATACGCAGTATTTT.

This clonotype has at least ten counts. The genes are TRBV20-1 and TRBJ2-1, with a weak D call TRBD2 (5 bases). Germline CDR1 DFQATT, CDR2 SNEGSKA (reference sequence). The V gene lost 2 bases and the J gene lost 0 bases, with 11 bases spanning the gap. There are 15 residues in the CDR3. This CDR3 reads CSARLAESSYNEQFF. DNA for the CDR3: TGCAGTGCTAGACTAGCTGAAAGCTCCTACAATGAGCAGTTCTTC.

This clonotype was detected a few times. This chain connects TRBV6-5 to TRBJ1-1; a possible D gene is TRBD1 (6 bases). V was cut by 10 bases and J by 1 base, with 22 bases left in between. Looked up from germline, CDR1 is MNHEY and CDR2 is SVGAGI. This CDR3 is built from 16 residues. CDR3 coding DNA: TGTGCCACCCGACAGACAGGCTGGTCGCAGAACACTGAAGCTTTCTTT. Protein: CATRQTGWSQNTEAFF.